This T cell receptor (beta chain) stems from a study of pediatric ulcerative colitis. There are 15 residues in the CDR3. The germline CDR1 and CDR2 sequences are GTSNPN and SVGIG (reference sequence). V was pared by 3 bases and J by 0 bases, with 5 bases of the junction left unmatched. Only in-frame clones appear in the TCRdb table, and some are missing; sequencing was by immunoSEQ multiplex PCR. Among around 64,000 clones listed, around four fifths were seen once. The sequence derives from a boy aged 5 to 17 with moderate ulcerative colitis. This rearrangement joins TRBV30 to TRBJ1-5; 7 nucleotides match TRBD1. Sequenced input: blood. Written as DNA, the CDR3 is TGTGCCTGGAGGACAGGGTATGGTAGCAATCAGCCCCAGCATTTT. The encoded protein is CAWRTGYGSNQPQHF.